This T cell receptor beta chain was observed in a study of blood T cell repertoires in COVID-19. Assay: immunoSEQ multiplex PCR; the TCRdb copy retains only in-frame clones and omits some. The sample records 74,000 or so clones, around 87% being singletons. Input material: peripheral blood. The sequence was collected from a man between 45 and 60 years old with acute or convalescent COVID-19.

CDR3 nucleotides: TGTGCCAGCAGTCCATGGGCCCAGGGGACAGGGGCCTACCGGAACACCGGGGAGCTGTTTTTT. It specifies CASSPWAQGTGAYRNTGELFF. The chain recombines TRBV28 with TRBJ2-2; 10 bases align to TRBD1. The germline V gene encodes CDR1 MDHEN and CDR2 SYDVKM. V lost 5 bases, J lost 1 base, and 19 bases stayed unmatched. This CDR3 is 21 amino acids long.